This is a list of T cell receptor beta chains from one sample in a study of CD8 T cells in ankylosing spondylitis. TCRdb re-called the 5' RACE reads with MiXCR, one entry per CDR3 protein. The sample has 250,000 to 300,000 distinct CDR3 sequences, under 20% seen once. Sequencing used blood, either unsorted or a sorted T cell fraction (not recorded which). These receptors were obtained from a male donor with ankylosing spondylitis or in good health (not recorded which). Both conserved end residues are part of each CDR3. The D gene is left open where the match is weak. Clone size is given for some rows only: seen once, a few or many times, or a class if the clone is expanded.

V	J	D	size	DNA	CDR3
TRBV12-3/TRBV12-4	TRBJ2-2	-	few	TGTGCCAGCAGTTTTGGATTGACCGGGGAGCTGTTTTTT	CASSFGLTGELFF
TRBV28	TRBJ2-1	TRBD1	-	TGTGCCAGCACGAGCCGGGACAGGGCCCGAGTAGAAGGCAATGAGCAGTTCTTC	CASTSRDRARVEGNEQFF
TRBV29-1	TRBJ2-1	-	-	TGCAGCGTTGTAGGGGCGGCGGGCTCCTACAATGAGCAGTTCTTC	CSVVGAAGSYNEQFF
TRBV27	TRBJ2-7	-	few	TGTGCCAGCAGTTCGACAGGTTATAGCTCCTACGAGCAGTACTTC	CASSSTGYSSYEQYF
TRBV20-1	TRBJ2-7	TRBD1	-	TGCAGTGCTAGAGATCCTCGACAGGGTCTCTACGAGCAGTACTTC	CSARDPRQGLYEQYF
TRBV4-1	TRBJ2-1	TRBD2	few	TGCGCCAGCAGCCAAACCGGAGCGGGAGCGGGTGAGCAGTTCTTC	CASSQTGAGAGEQFF
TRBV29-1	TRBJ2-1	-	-	TGCAGCGTTAAAGGGAACGAGGATGAGCAGTTCTTC	CSVKGNEDEQFF
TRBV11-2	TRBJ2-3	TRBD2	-	TGTGCCAGCAGCTGGCTCCCGAATGGGCGGGAGATCGGAGATACGCAGTATTTT	CASSWLPNGREIGDTQYF
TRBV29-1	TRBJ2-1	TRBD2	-	TGCAGCGTTGAAGATATACGACTAGCGGGAGGTCACTACAATGAGCAGTTCTTC	CSVEDIRLAGGHYNEQFF
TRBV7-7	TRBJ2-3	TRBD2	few	TGTGCTAGCAGCTTAGGGTCGGGACTAGCGGCTGATACGCAGTATTTT	CASSLGSGLAADTQYF
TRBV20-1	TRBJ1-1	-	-	TGCAGTGCGAGACGGGGGTTGAACACTGAAGCTTTCTTT	CSARRGLNTEAFF
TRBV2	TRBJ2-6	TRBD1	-	TGTGCCAGCAGTGGGTCGGGACAGGTCCTTTCTGGGGCCAACGTCCTGACTTTC	CASSGSGQVLSGANVLTF
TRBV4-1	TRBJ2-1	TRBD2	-	TGCGCCAGCAGCCAAGTCGCGGGAGGACTCTCCTACAATGAGCAGTTCTTC	CASSQVAGGLSYNEQFF
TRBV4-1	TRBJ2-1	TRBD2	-	TGCGCCAGCAGCCAACTAGCGGGGATCACCTACAATGAGCAGTTCTTC	CASSQLAGITYNEQFF
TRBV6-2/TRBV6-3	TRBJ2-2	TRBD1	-	TGTGCCAGCAGCACGACAGGGCCACGAACCGGGGAGCTGTTTTTT	CASSTTGPRTGELFF
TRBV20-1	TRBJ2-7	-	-	TGCAGTGCTCGCGTCCAGGCCTCCTACGAGCAGTACTTC	CSARVQASYEQYF
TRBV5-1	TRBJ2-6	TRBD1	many	TGCGCCAGCAGCTTGGATCAGGGACAGGCTCCCTCTGGGGCCAACGTCCTGACTTTC	CASSLDQGQAPSGANVLTF